In this sample, the clone carrying this T cell receptor beta chain turned up a few times. Its antigen is currently unknown. This sample was taken from a study of cytotoxic CD8 clonotypes in ibrutinib-treated CLL. Study-level information: Across the patients, around 10 were relapsed/refractory, about 15 treatment-naive and 17 to 18 IGHV unmutated. Partial response was seen in about 24 patients and complete response in 2; after median 68 months, about 15 stayed remitted, around 12 progressed.

CDR3 length equals 13 residues. From germline, CDR1 is MGHRA and CDR2 YSYEKL. V was shortened by 5 bases and J by 8 bases, with 13 bases between the two germline ends. Whole-study results and caveats: Having risen at ibrutinib response, clonality had fallen back toward baseline by progression.

TCRdb keeps only in-frame clones here, not all; method: immunoSEQ multiplex PCR. Of some 98,000 clones listed, about 72% are singletons. The clonotype comes from a human donor with chronic lymphocytic leukemia. The sequenced sample was PBMCs, obtained after 12 months of ibrutinib treatment. This sequence joins TRBV4-1 and TRBJ2-1; D is possibly TRBD1 or TRBD2 (5 bases each). The CDR3 DNA reads TGCGCCAGCAGCTTTCGACTGGGGGATGAGCAGTTCTTC. Its translation is CASSFRLGDEQFF.